Sequencing of this T cell receptor (beta chain) was carried out in a study of blood T cell repertoires in COVID-19. As for the study in general: There were acute and convalescent COVID-19 samples, and they came from the United States, Italy and Spain.

Two negative PCRs, clearance, or symptom resolution characterized the recovered Cohort 3 donors. Authors' methods: Reference gene primer amplification gave estimated nucleated cell counts. TCRdb's table, derived via immunoSEQ multiplex PCR, lists solely in-frame clones and lacks some. Clonal size and the V and J genes are those of that table, whereas D and trimming came from the DNA. The data contain a few hundred thousand clones, roughly 84% of them singletons. The CDR3 extends over 17 amino acids. With 2 bases clipped from V and 3 bases from J, the junction kept 6 bases outside the gene matches. CDR1 and CDR2 from the germline V gene are SGHRS and YFSETQ.

This chain links TRBV5-1 with TRBJ2-5, with 14 bases fitting TRBD2. The sequence derives from a middle-aged woman who had recovered from COVID-19. The specimen was PBMCs or T cells enriched from blood (not recorded which). The CDR3 region has the DNA TGCGCCAGCAGCTTAGGGGTGACTAGCGGGAGGGAAGAGACCCAGTACTTC. Protein: CASSLGVTSGREETQYF.